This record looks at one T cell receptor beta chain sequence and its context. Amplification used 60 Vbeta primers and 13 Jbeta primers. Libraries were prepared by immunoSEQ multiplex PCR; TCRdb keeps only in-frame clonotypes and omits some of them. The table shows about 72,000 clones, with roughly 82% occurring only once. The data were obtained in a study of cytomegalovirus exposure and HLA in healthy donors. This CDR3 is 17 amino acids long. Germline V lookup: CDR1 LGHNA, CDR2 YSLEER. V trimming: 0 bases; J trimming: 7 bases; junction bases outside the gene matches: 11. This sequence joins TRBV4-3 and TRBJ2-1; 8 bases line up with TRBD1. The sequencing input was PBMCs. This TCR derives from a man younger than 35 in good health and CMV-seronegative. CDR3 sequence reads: CASSQDAAGQGGNEQFF. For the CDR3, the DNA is TGCGCCAGCAGCCAAGATGCCGCCGGACAGGGTGGGAATGAGCAGTTCTTC.